This T cell receptor beta chain stems from a study of molecular identifiers for immune sequencing clone quantification (dated by TCRdb to 2017 to 2018). For context, the study as a whole: For a replicate experiment, the RNA from either approximately 20,000 or 100,000 naive CD8 T cells was divided into five aliquots, and four of those aliquots went on to sequencing. The study was a methods study using CD8 T cells to benchmark molecular-identifier clustering-based TCR repertoire sequencing (MIDCIRS) and TCR RNA copy counting. General study outcomes and caveats: Spiked-in Jurkat TCR RNA equivalent to a single cell was reported to be detectable even among 750,000 to 1,000,000 naive CD8 T cells. In CMV-specific effector cells, clones with more than 20 RNA copies contained over 97% of molecules, whereas in naive cells such clones contained under 1% of molecules. Modeling estimated around 3 recovered TCR RNA copies per cell, compared with about 10 by digital PCR, which implies 30% to 35% capture efficiency. When barcode sub-clustering was not used, chimeric consensus sequences inflated TCR diversity, with chimeras reaching as high as 47%. Spiked-in Jurkat TCR RNA (roughly 10 copies' worth), which is not part of the donor repertoire, was contained in the naive libraries. The sizes of highly expanded clones could end up underestimated when identical TCR molecules share a barcode.

A distance of 9 bases separates the germline ends of V and J, which lose 3 bases and 4 bases respectively. The germline V gene yields MDHEN for CDR1 and SYDVKM for CDR2. The CDR3, cysteine through phenylalanine, is 14 amino acids long. Just CDR3 DNA is preserved here, 42 bases in frame from base 1. This clonotype showed up many times. Its recognized antigen is unknown. No quality values exist for individual bases; no much larger clone is one base distant. Naive CD8 T cell libraries were made from roughly 20,000 to 1,000,000 sorted cells using 10%, 30% or 50% of purified RNA. Naive CD8 T cells, defined as CD8+CD4-CCR7+CD45RA+, were FACS-sorted into RLT Plus buffer on a BD FACSAria II. To test detection sensitivity, Jurkat RNA equal to around nine TCR copies was added to samples of roughly 18,000-1,100,000 naive CD8 T cells. Enrichment of CD8 T cells was performed with RosetteSep CD8+ T Cell Enrichment Cocktail and Ficoll-Paque, after which ACK red cell lysis was carried out.

Libraries came from PCR. The sample was run on an Illumina HiSeq 4000. Bulk TCR libraries were generated as previously described, with the TCR primers listed in Table S5 used. Purification of total RNA was performed with the Qiagen AllPrep DNA/RNA kit. Reads from multiple sequencing runs of the same library were pooled before analysis. The study's processing was this. Reads were retained only if an exact TCR constant sequence was present, and the retained reads were trimmed to 150 nt and grouped according to their 12-nt molecular barcodes. Within each barcode group, reads were sub-clustered at a 15% Levenshtein threshold, and quality-weighted consensus sequences were built per RNA molecule. Non-functional sequences were excluded, and lower-count sequences lying one edit away from another sequence were also excluded. Based on fitting two negative binomial distributions, any barcode sub-cluster with under 20% of the maximum read count was discarded. TCRdb passed the public sequencing reads through fastp at Q25 and MiXCR, retaining productive beta sequences. Entries that share a CDR3 protein sequence are merged under the most common genes and DNA. The V and J calls and clone size are TCRdb's, not the authors'. This sample is represented by around 480,000 distinct CDR3 sequences; over 20% of them were singletons. The ten largest clones capture 0.7% to 0.95% of the sample.

What was sequenced was naive CD8+ T cells from blood, with Jurkat cell RNA spiked in. The cell subset or site label here, explained by the study, means: FACS-sorted CD8+CD4-CCR7+CD45RA+ naive T cells. This receptor was taken from a human donor in good health. Some libraries in this study had Jurkat cell RNA spiked in. The rearranged segments are TRBV28 and TRBJ1-4, and the D gene may be TRBD1, 6 bases matching. The DNA sequence follows: TGTGCCAGCAGTTTTGCAGGGGATAATGAAAAACTGTTTTTT. Translated, this gives CASSFAGDNEKLFF.